The sequence of this T cell receptor (beta chain) was determined in a study of T cells in Graves' hyperthyroidism and ophthalmopathy. CDR1 and CDR2 from the germline V gene are SEHNR and FQNEAQ (reference sequence). This CDR3 spans 15 amino acids. Turning to this clonotype: The germline gene is not matched at one end of the junction; a read error may be the cause.

Amplified TCR beta CDR3 regions came from RNA transcripts. Primed by the HTBI set, a first-round RT-PCR was run on the TCR CDR3. TCRdb called the multiplex PCR reads again in MiXCR, with one record for every CDR3 protein. The table lists about 720,000 distinct CDR3 sequences, around 20% of them singletons. The gene calls are TRBV7-9 and TRBJ2-1; 8 bases are shared with TRBD1. The sequence was collected from a woman aged 50 to 65 with Graves' hyperthyroidism that later progressed to Graves' ophthalmopathy. Sample: blood. CDR3 residues: CASSSDRGRYNEQSF. The CDR3 DNA reads TGTGCCAGCAGCTCCGACAGGGGACGGTACAATGAGCAGTCCTTC.